This TCR beta chain came from a study of blood T cell repertoires in COVID-19 (TCRdb year 2020). Notes on the research overall: Samples covering the acute and convalescent phases of COVID-19 were provided by collaborators in the United States, Italy and Spain. A de-identified subject ID, COVID-19 status, age in years and sex were almost always included in the sample metadata. Where available, HLA class I and class II types were obtained from metadata supplied by the sample provider rather than from assay-based typing. The prospective study material was composed of cDNA or gDNA derived from T cells, B-cell-depleted T cells, or PBMCs. A freely available public database, intended as a resource for researchers studying the immune response to SARS-CoV-2, is where the repertoires were released. Subjects who had been exposed to COVID-19, were actively infected with it, or had recovered from it provided the deeply sampled blood TCRbeta repertoires that made up the dataset. Samples were obtained from the ongoing ImmuneRACE study (first 160 participants) and from about 1,300 subjects provided by 6 global collaborators.

The immunoSEQ Assay, a bias-controlled multiplex PCR, was used to amplify TCRbeta CDR3 regions from genomic DNA. As for how the authors treated the data: The number of nucleated cells in each sample was estimated from the amplification of reference gene primers within the assay. Sequence reads were collapsed and filtered to measure the absolute abundance of every unique TCRbeta CDR3 rearrangement. For each sample, productive Simpson clonality was calculated by taking the square root of Simpson's diversity index across productive rearrangements. The clones in this table, taken by TCRdb from immuneACCESS, are in-frame only. Not every clone is retained; where verified, under half of the shortfall comes from an unresolved V gene, and the cause of the rest is unknown. That table supplies the V and J calls and clone size; D and trimming were determined from the DNA. Recorded for this sample are some 200,000 clones; around 82% of them occurred a single time. The ten biggest clones cover over 7% of the sample.

Collaborating institutions collected whole blood in K2EDTA tubes following their own protocols. For TCRbeta analysis, collaborator samples were shipped as frozen whole blood, as isolated PBMCs, or as DNA extracted from either sample type. A distance of 12 bases separates the germline ends of V and J, which lose 0 bases and 7 bases respectively. From the germline V gene, CDR1 is SGHAT and CDR2 is FQNNGV. Spanning cysteine to phenylalanine, the CDR3 consists of 14 amino acids. Just the 42-base CDR3 DNA is kept, in frame starting at base 1. As regards this clone: Which antigen it targets is not known. No much larger clone exists at a distance of one base, and base qualities are not known.

The study at large found these results: The amount of clinical and demographic metadata varied by source and participant and was provided uncurated.

The origin of this receptor is a woman in her seventies with acute or convalescent COVID-19. This chain is built from TRBV11-2 and TRBJ2-5; the best D guess is TRBD1, with 6 bases matching. The specimen sequenced was peripheral blood. The CDR3 region reads CASSLDRGEGTQYF. The nucleotide sequence reads as follows: TGTGCCAGCAGCTTAGACAGGGGTGAGGGGACCCAGTACTTC.